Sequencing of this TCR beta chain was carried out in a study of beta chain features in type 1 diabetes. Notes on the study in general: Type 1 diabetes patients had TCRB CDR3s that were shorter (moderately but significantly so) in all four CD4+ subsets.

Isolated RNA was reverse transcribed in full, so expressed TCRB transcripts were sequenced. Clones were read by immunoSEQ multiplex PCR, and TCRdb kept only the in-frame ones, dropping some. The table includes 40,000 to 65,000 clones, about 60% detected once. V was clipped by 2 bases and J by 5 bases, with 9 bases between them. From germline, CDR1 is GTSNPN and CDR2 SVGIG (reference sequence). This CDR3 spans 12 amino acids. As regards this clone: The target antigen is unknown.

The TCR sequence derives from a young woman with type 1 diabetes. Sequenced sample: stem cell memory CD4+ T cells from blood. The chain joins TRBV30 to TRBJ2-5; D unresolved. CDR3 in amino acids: CAWSPLSETQYF. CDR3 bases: TGTGCCTGGAGTCCCCTGAGCGAGACCCAGTACTTC. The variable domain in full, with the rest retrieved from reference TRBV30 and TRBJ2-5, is SQTIHQWPATLVQPVGSPLSLECTVEGTSNPNLYWYRQAAGRGLQLLFYSVGIGQISSEVPQNLSASRPQDRQFILSSKKLLLSDSGFYLCAWSPLSETQYFGPGTRLLVL.